This section outlines one TCR beta chain sequence together with its context. These data belong to a study of PD-L1 blockade in urothelial cancer. Whole-study context: Prior exposure to chemotherapy in patients amounted to 0 to 3 regimens received.

Here immunoSEQ multiplex PCR was the method, and the copy in TCRdb shows in-frame clones only, minus some. The top ten hold about 2% of the sample, which has tens of thousands of clones, roughly 89% seen once. Trimming removed 3 bases from V and 5 bases from J; junction bases left unmatched: 7. The CDR3 is 14 amino acids. Per germline, CDR1 GTSNPN and CDR2 SVGIG (reference sequence). Sequenced here: PBMCs, sampled around atezolizumab (anti-PD-L1) treatment. The source is a man in his 60s with urothelial cancer. The chain joins TRBV30 to TRBJ1-1; 9 nucleotides align to TRBD1. DNA for the CDR3: TGTGCCTGGAGGAACAGGGGGCGCGGAACTGAAGCTTTCTTT. Translating gives CAWRNRGRGTEAFF.